This TCR beta chain was retrieved from a study of shared clonotypes between healthy human individuals. Clones were sequenced by immunoSEQ multiplex PCR, and TCRdb holds only the in-frame ones, with some missing. Among 2.3 million or so clones, 93% were seen once, and the ten largest hold roughly 0.36%. Germline lookup yields CDR1 SGHRS and CDR2 YFSETQ. This CDR3 contains 17 residues. The J segment lost 1 base and the V segment lost 4 bases, leaving 8 bases of the junction unmatched. As concerns this clone: Its antigen is unidentified.

HIV-negative, healthy adults without recent acute infections or vaccinations were the donors. Study-wide results and limits: Approximately 4.9% of naive CD4 clonotypes were shared across several donors.

The material sequenced was naive CD4+ T cells from PBMCs. Subset reported: CD45RA+ positively selected. The J gene is TRBJ2-1, the V gene TRBV5-1; 10 nucleotides agree with TRBD2. This receptor was identified in a man between 18 and 35 years old in good health. Some clones in this sample may be carry-over from other donors' samples. The CDR3 nucleotides are TGCGCCAGCAGCCTACCTTGGACTAGCGGTTCCTACAATGAGCAGTTCTTC. Amino acids: CASSLPWTSGSYNEQFF.